One T cell receptor beta chain is described in this entry. Its cognate antigen is unknown. These data belong to a study of T cell clonotyping in hematopoietic cell transplantation. The data were produced by immunoSEQ multiplex PCR, yet TCRdb's version contains in-frame clones alone and is incomplete. The sample has around 12,000 clones; roughly 80% are singletons. Study observations and caveats: After transplant, recipient diversity fell while pathologically expanded clonotypes grew through day 180. Higher Inverse Simpson Index values in graft donor and pretransplant recipient predicted broader posttransplant TCR diversity.

Germline-derived CDR1 and CDR2 are SGHRS and YFSETQ. The junction had 4 bases not matched to a gene; V was cut back by 4 bases and J by 5 bases. This CDR3 is 14 amino acids long. The sequence derives from a female patient in her forties who had an allogeneic stem cell transplant from a related donor, so T cells may come from the graft donor. Some clones in this sample may be carry-over from other donors' samples. The sequences come from PBMCs, collected 100 days after allogeneic stem cell transplant. The genes are TRBV5-1 and TRBJ1-5; 9 bases are a match to TRBD1. The CDR3 nucleotides are TGCGCCAGCAGCGCAGGGACAGGGCATCAGCCCCAGCATTTT. Its protein is CASSAGTGHQPQHF.